This section outlines one TCR beta chain sequence together with its context. The antigen is not known. The data stem from a study of human T cells and chemical hapten exposure. Whole-study results and caveats: DPC sensitization produced no change in TCRs with frequency above 1 in 1000.

The CDR3 loop spans 13 amino acids. Germline V gives CDR1 MNHEY, CDR2 SVGEGT. The V gene lost 6 bases and the J gene lost 3 bases, with 9 bases spanning the gap. As for time point: patch test 1, 2 weeks after DPC sensitization. Documented treatment: therapeutic diphenylcyclopropenone sensitization with weekly scalp DPC. TCRdb processed the RACE reads anew with MiXCR; each CDR3 protein has one entry. The table shows fewer than 400,000 distinct CDR3 sequences, with 5.5% to 8% occurring only once. The receptor was derived from a woman aged 18-29 years with alopecia areata. Some clones in this sample may be carry-over from other donors' samples. The sample here was whole blood, taken in connection with sensitization to the hapten diphenylcyclopropenone (DPC). V gene TRBV6-2 or TRBV6-3 combines with J gene TRBJ1-5; D may be TRBD1 (5 bases). This CDR3 is CASSGQVNQPQHF. The DNA for the CDR3 is TGTGCCAGCAGCGGACAAGTCAATCAGCCCCAGCATTTT.